This T cell receptor (beta chain) emerged from a study of cytomegalovirus exposure and HLA in healthy donors. A remark on this clone: The antigen remains undetermined.

A multiplex PCR was run with 60 Vbeta primers and 13 Jbeta primers. The data were produced by immunoSEQ multiplex PCR, yet TCRdb's version contains in-frame clones alone and is incomplete. Here the sample spans around 70,000 clones, more than 80% being singletons. Study-level results: Earlier findings revealed that most TCR beta V segments proved productive either about 90% or about 30% of the time.

The sample taken for sequencing was PBMCs. The sequence was obtained from a woman in her 30s in good health and CMV-seronegative.

The CDR3 loop is CASSFLRGNNEQFF. The CDR3 region has the DNA TGTGCCAGCAGCTTCCTCAGGGGCAACAATGAGCAGTTCTTC. The V gene is TRBV11-2, the J gene TRBJ2-1; the D gene is possibly TRBD1 (6 bases). Trimming took off 3 bases at V and 5 bases at J, with 11 bases between the two ends. Germline V lookup: CDR1 SGHAT, CDR2 FQNNGV. The length of the CDR3 is 14 residues.